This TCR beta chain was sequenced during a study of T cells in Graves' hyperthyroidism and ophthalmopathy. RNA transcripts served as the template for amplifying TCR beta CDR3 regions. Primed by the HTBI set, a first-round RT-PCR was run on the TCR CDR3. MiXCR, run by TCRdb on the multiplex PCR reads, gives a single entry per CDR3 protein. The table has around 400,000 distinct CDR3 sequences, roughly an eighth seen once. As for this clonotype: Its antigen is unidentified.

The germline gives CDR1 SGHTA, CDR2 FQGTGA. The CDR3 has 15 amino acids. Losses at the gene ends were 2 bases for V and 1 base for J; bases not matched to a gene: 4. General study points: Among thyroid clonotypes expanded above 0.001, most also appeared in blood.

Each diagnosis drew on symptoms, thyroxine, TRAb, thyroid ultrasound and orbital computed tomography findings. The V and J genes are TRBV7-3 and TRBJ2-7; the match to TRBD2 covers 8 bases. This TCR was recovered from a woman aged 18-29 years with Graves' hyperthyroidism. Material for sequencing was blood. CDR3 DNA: TGTGCCAGCAGCTTAGATGGCGGGAGGTCCTACGAGCAGTACTTC. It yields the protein CASSLDGGRSYEQYF.